Listed here are 6 T cell receptor beta chains from one sample, sequenced in a study of CD4 T cells in relation to SARS-CoV-2 and coronaviruses. Antigens for these TCRs are unknown. TCRdb's table, derived via immunoSEQ multiplex PCR, lists solely in-frame clones and lacks some. The sample lists about 35,000 clones, more than 65% seen once, with around 21% in the top ten. The sequenced sample was memory CD4+ T cells from PBMCs, cultured in vitro. The source is an adult with COVID-19.

This chain joins TRBV25-1 and TRBJ2-1; maybe TRBD2 (5 bases). Trimming shortened V by 6 bases and J by 7 bases, and 7 bases separated the two germline ends. Germline CDR1 is MGHDK and CDR2 is SYGVNS. The CDR3 runs 11 residues. The CDR3 DNA reads TGTGCCAGCAGGGACTCAAATGAGCAGTTCTTC. It translates to CASRDSNEQFF.

Only a few counts were recorded for this clone. J is TRBJ2-3 and V is TRBV5-1; TRBD1 agrees at 7 bases. Trimming removed 0 bases from V and 5 bases from J; junction bases left unmatched: 3. Germline V gene sequence: CDR1 SGHRS, CDR2 YFSETQ. This CDR3 contains 14 residues. CDR3 sequence (DNA): TGCGCCAGCAGCTTGGCGACAGGGAAAGATACGCAGTATTTT. Protein product: CASSLATGKDTQYF.

The CDR3 DNA reads TGTGCCAGCAGTCCTAGCGGGAGGGCGCTCCAGGAGCAGTTCTTC. Its protein is CASSPSGRALQEQFF. This rearrangement joins TRBV28 to TRBJ2-1, with 12 bases matching TRBD2. CDR3 size: 15 residues. V trimming: 5 bases; J trimming: 10 bases; junction bases outside the gene matches: 9. In germline, CDR1 is MDHEN, CDR2 SYDVKM.

A word on this clone: Other DNA sequences from this sample encode an identical CDR3 as well. J is TRBJ2-3 and V is TRBV9; D might be TRBD1 (5 bases). Trimming left V 0 bases short and J 2 bases short, with 13 bases between. Germline CDR1 is SGDLS and CDR2 is YYNGEE. The CDR3 totals 16 residues. CDR3 loop: CASSVGGRRHTDTQYF. The CDR3 nucleotides read TGTGCCAGCAGCGTAGGGGGCAGGCGACACACAGATACGCAGTATTTT. Combining the CDR3 with reference TRBV9 and TRBJ2-3 gives the whole variable domain DSGVTQTPKHLITATGQRVTLRCSPRSGDLSVYWYQQSLDQGLQFLIQYYNGEERAKGNILERFSAQQFPDLHSELNLSSLELGDSALYFCASSVGGRRHTDTQYFGPGTRLTVL.

The J gene is TRBJ2-5, the V gene TRBV30; no reliable D call. The CDR3 is made up of 12 amino acids. Germline CDR1 GTSNPN, CDR2 SVGIG (reference sequence). V lost 0 bases and J lost 5, with 7 bases in between. The CDR3 protein is CAWSVLPETQYF. The DNA for the CDR3 is TGTGCCTGGAGTGTATTACCGGAGACCCAGTACTTC.

This clone was observed once. The chain carries TRBV6-5 and TRBJ2-1, with 12 bases lining up with TRBD2. V shed 5 bases, J shed 6 bases, and the junction held 5 bases outside the gene matches. This CDR3 is built from 15 residues. Germline-derived CDR1 and CDR2 are MNHEY and SVGAGI. The CDR3: CASSQTSGRINEQFF. CDR3 coding DNA: TGTGCCAGCAGTCAAACTAGCGGGAGGATCAATGAGCAGTTCTTC.